This T cell receptor (beta chain) was retrieved from a study of cytomegalovirus exposure and HLA in healthy donors listed by TCRdb under 2017. Describing the broader study: An earlier analysis of approximately 550 of the donors reported approximately 290 Gb of sequence data and 117 million unique TCR beta sequences from roughly 200 million T cells. HLA typing included class I and class II loci at four-digit resolution. All discovery cohort repertoires had been generated using a single sequencing platform. To predict cytomegalovirus infection status, the study combined high-throughput TCR immunosequencing, statistical association of individual TCRs with disease status, and machine learning. Across some 400 genotyped donors of the cohort, an average of approximately 200,000 unique TCR beta nucleotide sequences per donor were sequenced, and roughly 18% of those sequences were non-productive. Roughly five DR-DQ haplotypes were handled as single units for association and clustering because linkage in the cohort was strong. The T cell repertoires of 666 subjects were profiled by immunosequencing and related to cytomegalovirus serostatus. To decide whether each TCR beta V gene segment behaved as functional or pseudogenic, an earlier analysis of some 600 of the donors relied on high-throughput TCR beta sequencing. The later analysis used no new phenotypic data to find candidate immune exposures, relying instead on TCR beta sequences and their occurrence across donors. The study aimed to test whether cataloging public T cell receptors could reveal signatures of past pathogen exposure. Typing coverage differed by locus: A, B, C, DRB1 and DQB1 were typed in about 629-640 donors, DQA1 in approximately 520, DPA1 in 600 to 610, and DPB1 in 472. Genome-wide SNP genotypes for about 55% of the roughly 670 donors were used in a later genetic analysis, which treated that subset as a discovery cohort. Besides the first cohort of around 700 subjects, a separate validation cohort made up of about 120 different subjects was used. In a later analysis, previously published TCR beta repertoires from more than 500 donors were re-analyzed and high-resolution HLA genotyping was added so that TCR occurrence patterns could be studied. Roughly 310 gigabases of sequencing data and around 87 million unique TCR sequences were included in an early release covering several hundred HLA-typed donors. Of the roughly 400 genotyped donors, 70% to 90% were placed in the genetic ancestry cluster associated with self-reported Caucasian donors. Donor age, sex, ethnicity and CMV serostatus were compiled alongside the repertoire data. Overall results and qualifications from the work: In vitro tests confirmed that a few of the cytomegalovirus-associated TCR beta chains recognize cytomegalovirus antigens. A total of about 150 TCR beta chains were listed by the study as associated with cytomegalovirus. Because HLA typing was missing for some donors at each locus, association tests included only the typed subset. Specific HLA alleles were associated with over 15,000 TCR beta sequences at a false discovery rate of 0.05 in a later analysis. A later analysis found that HLA-associated TCR beta chains were more clonally expanded and had lower generation probabilities than equally common non-associated chains. The authors suggested that the approach could potentially be extended to other disease states and immunological phenotypes. Assigning TCR associations to individual alleles was difficult when HLA alleles, especially DR and DQ, strongly co-occurred. The presence/absence analyses assumed that sequencing depth was roughly uniform across donors, and that assumption may not be true. A later analysis reported that several top co-occurrence clusters appeared linked to parvovirus B19, influenza, CMV and Epstein-Barr virus. While some public TCRs were present in many individuals, most TCR sequences turned up only very rarely across donors. CMV serostatus was the only immune exposure information available for the cohort. Cytomegalovirus status was reported to be diagnosed by the classifier with high specificity and sensitivity in both the original and validation cohorts. A later genetic analysis associated a missense DCLRE1C variant with V-gene and J-gene trimming of TCR beta chains, and an independent cohort replicated the association. An earlier analysis of approximately 590 of the donors showed that most TCR beta V segments appeared in productive rearrangements either about 87% or about 30% of the time, which broadly matched IMGT annotations. Because counts were too low, under 20 rarely observed V segments, including chromosome 9 orphons, were left out of the earlier analysis of over 550 of the donors. Some IMGT-functional V segments, including TRBV6-2 and TRBV6-3, could not be told apart with the 87-base-pair reads, so those segments were excluded. A cluster of highly shared sequence variants was judged likely to be a technical artifact of the sequencing pipeline. A further reported finding was that TCR beta sequences accurately predicted the HLA-A and HLA-B alleles for most subjects in the first cohort. A later analysis found that TCR association rates varied across HLA loci, with DRB1 alleles showing the most associated TCRs and HLA-C alleles the fewest. Compared with the roughly 670-donor mean, donors in an Asian-associated ancestry cluster had fewer N-insertions in productive TCRs, according to a later genetic analysis. According to a later analysis, most CMV-associated TCR beta chains appeared to be HLA-restricted, and the HLA associations seemed to be driven largely by CMV exposure. Correlated functional status among segregating V segments might reflect linkage disequilibrium, but an unknown experimental factor could not be ruled out. The cohort was sequenced for TCR beta chains only, and without alpha or paired-chain data the features that could be detected were limited.

This clone has more than one count but fewer than ten. It lacks a known antigen. Qualities for individual bases were not recorded, and no much larger clone is one base off. The cohort was made up of under 800 healthy bone marrow donors. All cohort members were sampled while nominally healthy, although unrecorded immune exposures were likely present. The donor was CMV seropositive and was included in the group of 289 seropositive cohort members. A peripheral blood sample was provided by each donor, and peripheral blood mononuclear cells were used for TCR beta sequencing. Genomic DNA extraction from the blood cell samples was performed with the Qiagen DNeasy Blood Extraction Kit. The CDR3 measures 12 amino acids from cysteine to phenylalanine. Only the CDR3 part of the read is kept: 36 bases, read in frame from the first base. The library was produced with the immunoSEQ multiplex PCR assay. A mixture of 60 forward primers for TCR Vbeta segments and 13 reverse primers for TCR Jbeta segments was used in the multiplex PCR. The CDR3 region of rearranged TCR beta genes was amplified from genomic DNA with a multiplex PCR assay. On the Illumina HiSeq System, the amplified TCR beta libraries were sequenced as 87-base-pair reads. In the original analysis: A later analysis counted tens of millions of unique TCR beta chains across the 700 or so repertoires, and some 11 million of these chains were shared by at least two donors. To remove PCR and sequencing errors, raw reads were error-corrected and collapsed into unique sequences using a nearest-neighbor algorithm that merged closely related sequences. CDR3 sequences were aligned to IMGT reference sequences to assign V, D and J gene segments. Each retained sequence needed at least a six-nucleotide match to both a V gene segment and a J gene segment. Rearrangements were called productive when the CDR3 lacked stop codons and stayed in frame with V and J; all others were non-productive. CDR3 was defined by IMGT convention, running from the second conserved V-encoded cysteine to the conserved J-encoded phenylalanine. The earlier analysis of 587 of the donors excluded sequences that lacked an unambiguous match to a single V gene segment. An earlier analysis of fewer than 650 of the donors classified V segments as functional when productive rearrangements were above 56.7% and as segregating when the standard deviation between donors was above 5%. A statistical classification framework was developed to diagnose cytomegalovirus status using the catalog of TCR beta chain sequences. V and J gene assignment, in a later analysis, came from comparing TCR nucleotide sequences with IMGT/GENE-DB human TR gene sequences. In a later analysis, CDR3 sequences and most-parsimonious VDJ recombination scenarios were assigned using the TCRdist pipeline. In a later analysis, every TCR beta chain was defined by the combination of its CDR3 amino acid sequence and its V-gene family, and reads without a unique V-gene family were dropped. To address suspected cross-contamination and a sequencing artifact, a later analysis removed a few hundred highly shared, low-generation-probability nucleotide sequences. A later analysis calculated a clonal expansion index for each public chain from normalized within-repertoire ranks of inferred template counts. In a later analysis, generation probabilities were computed using a VDJ recombination model fitted to out-of-frame rearrangements, and the results were checked against IGoR. A later analysis scored TCR-TCR, TCR-HLA and TCR-CMV co-occurrence with hypergeometric tests, applying a repertoire-size bias correction to TCR pairs. To estimate false discovery rates, a later analysis permuted the HLA or CMV assignments 20 times. A later analysis grouped co-occurring TCRs with DBSCAN, adding TCRdist sequence similarity when clustering within HLA-allele-positive subsets. Co-occurrence clustering excluded repertoires with fewer than 30,000 or more than 120,000 public chains, plus five with anomalous nucleotide sharing. TCRdb mirrors the immuneACCESS table, restricted to in-frame sequences. Some clones are absent from its copies; in checked studies, under half trace to an unresolved V gene, and the reason for the others is unknown. The V and J calls and clone size are taken from that table; D and trimming were inferred from the DNA. This sample is represented by about 180,000 clones; roughly 79% of them were singletons. The ten largest clonotypes hold about 6.4% of the sample.

The sequenced material came from PBMCs. This clonotype was obtained from a man aged 40-49 years in good health and CMV-seropositive. In this chain, TRBV21-1 is recombined with TRBJ2-5; no check of the table's D call, TRBD2, against the DNA was made. TRBV21-1 is tagged as a pseudogene. The CDR3 protein: CASRTGGETQYF. The DNA sequence reads TGTGCCAGCAGGACCGGGGGAGAGACCCAGTACTTC.